This entry is about one T cell receptor beta chain. A single count supports this clone. The specificity of this receptor is unknown. Base qualities are not recorded, but no much larger clone differs from it by a single base. This entry is derived from a study of OX40 agonist ivuxolimab in advanced cancers. Study-level background: Ivuxolimab was a fully human IgG2 agonistic monoclonal antibody targeting the costimulatory receptor OX40 (CD134). Intravenous ivuxolimab was administered to patients every 2 weeks at six dose levels: 0.01, 0.1, 0.3, 1.5, 3 and 10 mg/kg. In the dose-escalation cohort, 75% to 90% of patients were male, and the mean age was approximately 60 years with a range of roughly 20 to 79. Of the approximately 50 dose-escalation patients, hepatocellular carcinoma was present in about 20, melanoma in some 15, renal cell carcinoma in 9 and head and neck cancer in 9. The paper covers the monotherapy dose-escalation part of the phase I ivuxolimab trial, which included N of about 56 patients. Prior anti-PD-1, anti-PD-L1 or anti-CTLA-4 therapy was permitted, and about 40% of dose-escalation patients had received checkpoint inhibitors. The point of sequencing TCRbeta in the periphery was to test whether ivuxolimab changed TCR sequence diversity and drove clonal T-cell expansion. Partial responses were achieved by three dose-escalation patients, of whom one had hepatocellular carcinoma and two had cutaneous melanoma. General study outcomes and caveats: Which antigens the clonally expanded peripheral T cells were specific for was not determined. After ivuxolimab, CD8+ T cells had more expanded clones than CD4+ T cells on average. At doses from 0.1 to 3.0 mg/kg, clonal expansion was seen in both CD4+ and CD8+ blood T cells between baseline and week 6. In the 0.1-3.0 mg/kg groups, partial responders had among the lowest normalized peripheral clonal expansion, particularly in CD8+ T cells. Low levels of normalized T-cell clonal expansion were also shown by some nonresponding patients.

To sequence the TCRbeta CDR3 region, genomic DNA was isolated from the sorted cells. TCRbeta CDR3 regions were sequenced using the immunoSEQ Assay. TCRdb holds this immuneACCESS table with in-frame rearrangements only. Some clones are missing; in checked studies, unresolved V genes explain under half, and the rest has no known cause. This sample lists tens of thousands of clones; approximately 81% were detected once. About 5.8% of the sample belongs to the ten largest clones. The trial excluded patients who had a history of autoimmune disease or who were on systemic immunosuppression. Peripheral blood for TCR sequencing was drawn from every dose cohort at baseline, at cycle 4 day 1 and at cycle 7 day 1. The samples were drawn from a first-in-human, open-label, multicenter phase I dose-escalation trial of ivuxolimab. The trial enrolled adults with locally advanced or metastatic head and neck squamous cell, hepatocellular, melanoma or renal cell carcinoma. Before TCR sequencing, CD4+ T cells and CD8+ T cells from peripheral blood were sorted into separate populations.

V was cut back by 4 bases and J by 3 bases, leaving a gap of 13 bases between them. Reading the germline V gene gives CDR1 LGHNA and CDR2 YNFKEQ. From its cysteine to its phenylalanine, the CDR3 spans 15 amino acids. Kept here is only the CDR3 DNA, which spans 45 bases and is read in frame from base 1. This clonotype was obtained from an adult with an advanced solid tumor such as melanoma, head and neck, liver or kidney cancer. Recombination connected TRBV4-2 to TRBJ2-1, and perhaps TRBD2 as D gene, on 5 matching bases. The input for sequencing was CD4+ or CD8+ T cells sorted from blood, taken in a trial of the OX40 agonist ivuxolimab. The DNA sequence is as follows: TGTGCCAGCAGCCCCAGGAGGACGGGCTACAATGAGCAGTTCTTC. Its translation is CASSPRRTGYNEQFF.